This is a list of T cell receptor beta chains from one sample in a study of cytomegalovirus exposure and HLA in healthy donors. The method was immunoSEQ multiplex PCR; TCRdb's version includes in-frame clones alone and lacks a portion of them. The sample has fewer than 120,000 clones, 60% to 85% seen once. Sequenced material: PBMCs. These receptors were obtained from a woman in her thirties in good health and CMV-seronegative. CDR3s include the opening cysteine and the closing phenylalanine or tryptophan. D genes are given only for firm matches. Some rows have no size entry. The others give once, few or many, or a class for an expanded clone.

v_call	clone_size	d_call	j_call	cdr3_aa	cdr3_nt
TRBV29-1	NA	NA	TRBJ1-5	CSVGDTERQPQHF	TGCAGCGTTGGGGACACCGAACGTCAGCCCCAGCATTTT
TRBV14	NA	TRBD2	TRBJ2-3	CASSLRGSGRASDTQYF	TGTGCCAGCAGCCTCCGGGGTAGCGGGAGGGCCTCAGATACGCAGTATTTT
TRBV2	NA	NA	TRBJ1-4	CASNRGRQEKLFF	TGTGCCAGCAATAGAGGGCGCCAAGAAAAACTGTTTTTT
TRBV6-1	NA	TRBD1	TRBJ1-4	CASRFRGRDEKLFF	TGTGCCAGCAGGTTCAGGGGGCGCGATGAAAAACTGTTTTTT
TRBV5-5	few	NA	TRBJ1-5	CASSLAGNQPQHF	TGTGCCAGCAGCTTGGCGGGAAATCAGCCCCAGCATTTT
TRBV4-3	NA	TRBD1	TRBJ1-4	CASSHDRVPNEKLFF	TGCGCCAGCAGCCACGACAGGGTACCCAATGAAAAACTGTTTTTT
TRBV7-6	NA	NA	TRBJ1-6	CASSLSGPSPLHF	TGTGCCAGCAGCTTAAGCGGGCCCTCACCCCTCCACTTT
TRBV7-9	NA	TRBD1	TRBJ1-1	CASSVGTGQMNTEAFF	TGTGCCAGCAGCGTTGGGACAGGTCAAATGAACACTGAAGCTTTCTTT
TRBV4-1	NA	NA	TRBJ2-1	CVSSQARGSYNEQFF	TGCGTCAGCAGCCAAGCCAGGGGTAGTTACAATGAGCAGTTCTTC
TRBV9	NA	TRBD2	TRBJ2-1	CASSVGLSGSSYNEQFF	TGTGCCAGCAGCGTAGGTCTCAGCGGGAGCTCCTACAATGAGCAGTTCTTC
TRBV7-9	NA	NA	TRBJ2-1	CASSLGAYNEQFF	TGTGCCAGCAGCTTAGGCGCCTACAATGAGCAGTTCTTC
TRBV7-2	NA	NA	TRBJ2-5	CASSLVPSQETQYF	TGTGCCAGCAGCTTAGTTCCCAGCCAAGAGACCCAGTACTTC
TRBV30	NA	NA	TRBJ1-4	CAWSVRGEKLFF	TGTGCCTGGAGTGTACGGGGGGAAAAACTGTTTTTT
TRBV9	NA	TRBD1	TRBJ2-3	CASTAGQGQDTQYF	TGTGCCAGCACCGCGGGACAGGGTCAAGATACGCAGTATTTT
TRBV4-3	once	TRBD2	TRBJ2-7	CASSQLAGGSYEQYF	TGCGCCAGCAGCCAGCTAGCGGGGGGCTCCTACGAGCAGTACTTC
TRBV6-5	NA	NA	TRBJ1-5	CASSYSSGGNQPQHF	TGTGCCAGCAGTTACTCGTCAGGGGGCAATCAGCCCCAGCATTTT
TRBV7-9	NA	TRBD2	TRBJ2-1	CASSAPGLAYYNEQFF	TGTGCCAGCAGCGCCCCCGGACTAGCGTATTACAATGAGCAGTTCTTC
TRBV9	few	NA	TRBJ1-5	CASSEGNNQPQHF	TGTGCCAGCAGCGAGGGGAACAATCAGCCCCAGCATTTT
TRBV19	NA	TRBD1	TRBJ1-3	CASTRTGAGNTIYF	TGTGCCAGTACTAGGACAGGGGCGGGAAACACCATATATTTT
TRBV7-9	NA	TRBD1	TRBJ2-2	CASSRDRVNTGELFF	TGTGCCAGCAGCCGGGACAGGGTGAACACCGGGGAGCTGTTTTTT
TRBV4-2	NA	TRBD2	TRBJ2-7	CASSQEVGSGAAYEQYF	TGTGCCAGCAGCCAAGAAGTCGGTAGCGGGGCCGCCTACGAGCAGTACTTC
TRBV5-1	NA	TRBD1	TRBJ1-2	CASSSYQGAYGYTF	TGCGCCAGCAGCTCCTATCAGGGGGCTTATGGCTACACCTTC
TRBV28	NA	TRBD1	TRBJ1-5	CASSLLGQGREPPQHF	TGTGCCAGCAGTTTATTGGGACAGGGCCGTGAACCGCCCCAGCATTTT
TRBV6-6	NA	NA	TRBJ2-7	CASTDTRLEQYF	TGTGCCAGCACCGACACTAGGCTCGAGCAGTACTTC
TRBV7-2	NA	NA	TRBJ2-7	CASSPIHLGGAYEQYF	TGTGCCAGCAGTCCAATTCATTTAGGGGGGGCCTACGAGCAGTACTTC
TRBV21-1	once	NA	TRBJ2-3	CASGTVSGSCTDTQYF	TGTGCCAGCGGGACAGTTAGCGGGAGTTGCACAGATACGCAGTATTTT
TRBV4-1	NA	TRBD2	TRBJ2-1	CASSQGDAGGPYNEQFF	TGCGCCAGCAGCCAAGGTGATGCGGGGGGACCTTACAATGAGCAGTTCTTC
TRBV27	NA	NA	TRBJ2-6	CASSLRSGEHPISGANVLTF	TGTGCCAGCAGTTTAAGGTCGGGGGAACATCCCATCTCTGGGGCCAACGTCCTGACTTTC
TRBV27	NA	NA	TRBJ1-6	CASSSLAGSPLHF	TGTGCCAGCAGTTCCCTAGCTGGCTCACCCCTCCACTTT
TRBV7-2	few	NA	TRBJ2-7	CASSLPTYEQYF	TGTGCCAGCAGCTTACCTACCTACGAGCAGTACTTC
TRBV11-3	NA	TRBD1	TRBJ2-1	CASSRDRTYNEQFF	TGTGCCAGCAGCCGGGACAGGACCTACAATGAGCAGTTCTTC
TRBV6-5	NA	TRBD2	TRBJ2-7	CASALAGGYEQYF	TGTGCCAGCGCGTTAGCGGGAGGCTACGAGCAGTACTTC
TRBV10-2	NA	NA	TRBJ1-1	CASSDGGIPFF	TGCGCCAGCAGTGATGGGGGCATACCTTTCTTT
TRBV28	few	NA	TRBJ2-7	CASNNGGSDYEQYF	TGTGCCAGCAATAATGGGGGGTCCGACTACGAGCAGTACTTC
TRBV9	few	TRBD1	TRBJ2-7	CASSLDPGQGYEQYF	TGTGCCAGCAGCCTCGATCCGGGACAGGGATACGAGCAGTACTTC
TRBV28	once	TRBD2	TRBJ2-7	CASSPSGSPAYEQYF	TGTGCCAGCAGTCCAAGCGGGAGCCCTGCCTACGAGCAGTACTTC
TRBV12-5	NA	TRBD1	TRBJ2-7	CASGLVPGGNEQYF	TGTGCTAGTGGTTTGGTACCAGGGGGCAACGAGCAGTACTTC
TRBV7-2	NA	NA	TRBJ2-7	CASSYQGPYEQYF	TGTGCCAGCAGCTATCAGGGGCCCTACGAGCAGTACTTC
TRBV27	NA	NA	TRBJ1-6	CASKRGQHSPLHF	TGTGCCAGCAAGAGAGGACAGCATTCACCCCTCCACTTT
TRBV7-9	NA	NA	TRBJ2-5	CASSLGGVETQYF	TGTGCCAGCAGCTTAGGGGGCGTGGAGACCCAGTACTTC
TRBV5-6	few	NA	TRBJ1-1	CASSHRNTEAFF	TGTGCCAGCAGCCACAGGAACACTGAAGCTTTCTTT
TRBV28	NA	NA	TRBJ2-7	CASRDQRGLLYEQYF	TGTGCCAGCAGGGACCAACGAGGGCTCCTTTACGAGCAGTACTTC
TRBV5-1	NA	NA	TRBJ2-7	CASSLTRNYEQYF	TGCGCCAGCAGCTTGACTAGAAACTACGAGCAGTACTTC
TRBV6-1	NA	TRBD1	TRBJ2-7	CASSDGTGGYEQYF	TGTGCCAGCAGTGATGGGACAGGGGGCTACGAGCAGTACTTC
TRBV5-1	NA	NA	TRBJ1-2	CASSLGSGYGYTF	TGCGCCAGCAGCTTGGGTTCGGGGTATGGCTACACCTTC
TRBV4-1	few	TRBD1	TRBJ2-7	CASSQDHKSGQGVYEQYF	TGCGCCAGCAGCCAAGATCATAAATCCGGACAGGGGGTATACGAGCAGTACTTC
TRBV7-9	NA	TRBD1	TRBJ1-1	CASSSTGVNTEAFF	TGTGCCAGCAGCTCCACAGGGGTGAACACTGAAGCTTTCTTT
TRBV27	NA	NA	TRBJ2-7	CASSAGNDEQYF	TGTGCCAGTTCCGCAGGGAACGACGAGCAGTACTTC
TRBV10-3	few	NA	TRBJ1-2	CAISLPGPLELRGYTF	TGTGCCATCAGCCTCCCGGGTCCGCTAGAGTTGAGAGGCTACACCTTC
TRBV7-9	NA	NA	TRBJ2-1	CASSLTASYNEQFF	TGTGCCAGCAGCTTAACAGCTTCCTACAATGAGCAGTTCTTC
TRBV7-2	NA	NA	TRBJ2-5	CASSSGREERAQYF	TGTGCCAGCAGCTCCGGACGGGAAGAACGGGCCCAGTACTTC
TRBV7-6	NA	NA	TRBJ2-6	CASSVDSSGANVLTF	TGTGCCAGCAGTGTTGACAGCTCTGGGGCCAACGTCCTGACTTTC
TRBV4-1	NA	NA	TRBJ2-7	CASSQEQGFYEQYF	TGCGCCAGCAGCCAAGAACAGGGATTTTACGAGCAGTACTTC
TRBV4-3	NA	TRBD2	TRBJ2-1	CASSPAISQLAGGYNEQFF	TGCGCCAGCAGCCCCGCTATCTCCCAACTAGCGGGGGGCTACAATGAGCAGTTCTTC